Each of the 2 T cell receptor beta chains below was sequenced from the same sample in a study of blood T cell repertoires in COVID-19. TCRdb's table, derived via immunoSEQ multiplex PCR, lists solely in-frame clones and lacks some. Of about 390,000 clones listed, 87% are singletons. The sequencing input was PBMCs or T cells enriched from blood (not recorded which). The receptors stem from a woman aged 45-59 years who had recovered from COVID-19.

V gene TRBV5-6 combines with J gene TRBJ1-5; D gene uncertain. Deletions cut 6 bases from V and 5 bases from J, with 9 bases between. This CDR3 region has 12 residues. From germline, CDR1 is SGHDT and CDR2 YYEEEE. In DNA, the CDR3 is TGTGCCAGCACCCATCGGGATCAGCCCCAGCATTTT. It yields the protein CASTHRDQPQHF.

This chain connects TRBV5-1 to TRBJ2-1; 11 bases agree with TRBD2. The CDR3 spans 14 residues. Losses at the gene ends were 8 bases for V and 10 bases for J; bases not matched to a gene: 11. Germline CDR1 SGHRS, CDR2 YFSETQ. CDR3 sequence reads: CASTGTSGAWEQFF. The CDR3 region has the DNA TGCGCCAGTACCGGGACTAGCGGAGCGTGGGAGCAGTTCTTC.